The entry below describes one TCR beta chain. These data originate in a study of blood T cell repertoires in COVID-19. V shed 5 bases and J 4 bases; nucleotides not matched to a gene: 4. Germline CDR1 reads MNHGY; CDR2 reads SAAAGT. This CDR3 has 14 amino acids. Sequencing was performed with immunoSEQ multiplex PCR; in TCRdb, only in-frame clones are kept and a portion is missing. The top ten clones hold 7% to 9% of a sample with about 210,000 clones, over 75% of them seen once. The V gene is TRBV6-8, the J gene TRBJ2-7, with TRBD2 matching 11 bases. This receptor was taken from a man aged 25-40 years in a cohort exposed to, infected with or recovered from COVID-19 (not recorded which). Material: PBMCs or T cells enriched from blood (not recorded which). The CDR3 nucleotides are TGTGCCAGCAGTATGGGACTAGCGGTATACGAGCAGTACTTC. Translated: CASSMGLAVYEQYF.